The rows below give T cell receptor beta chains drawn from one sample of a study of Tregs in tolerant kidney transplant recipients. Profiled with immunoSEQ multiplex PCR; TCRdb holds only in-frame clones, not every one. The profile shows about 94,000 clones, more than 85% of them singletons. Material: CD4+ T cells from blood, obtained before the transplant. These TCRs come from a human donor who received a combined kidney and bone marrow transplant. Both conserved end residues are part of each CDR3. The D gene is left open where the match is weak. The listing skips clone size in some rows; elsewhere it reads once, few, many or a size class.

size	D	V	J	DNA	CDR3
NA	TRBD1	TRBV18	TRBJ2-2	TGTGCCAGCTCGACAGGGGCCCCAAACACCGGGGAGCTGTTTTTT	CASSTGAPNTGELFF
NA	NA	TRBV5-8	TRBJ1-4	TGTGCCAGCAGCCCGGGTTACGGCTTTGCAACTAATGAAAAACTGTTTTTT	CASSPGYGFATNEKLFF
NA	NA	TRBV18	TRBJ2-7	TGTGCCAGCTCACCAAGACAGGTAAAAACCTACGAGCAGTACTTC	CASSPRQVKTYEQYF
NA	NA	TRBV5-1	TRBJ1-2	TGCGCCAGCAGTGTGGAGAGCTATGGCTACACCTTC	CASSVESYGYTF
NA	TRBD2	TRBV4-1	TRBJ2-1	TGCGCCAGCAGCCAAGATGCGGGCGGGAGTGGGAATGAGCAGTTCTTC	CASSQDAGGSGNEQFF
NA	NA	TRBV7-2	TRBJ1-1	TGTGCCAGCAGCTCCCGGACAGCAGGCGCTGAAGCTTTCTTT	CASSSRTAGAEAFF
NA	NA	TRBV7-2	TRBJ1-3	TGTGCCAGCAGCTTAGCGAGCGGGGGTGGAAACACCATATATTTT	CASSLASGGGNTIYF
NA	TRBD1	TRBV29-1	TRBJ1-2	TGCAGCGTTGAAGATCGCGGCAGGGGGTTTGGGGGCTACACCTTC	CSVEDRGRGFGGYTF
medium-sized	TRBD1	TRBV6-1	TRBJ2-3	TGTGCCAGCAGTGAAAAGGCAGGGGGCCCCGATACGCAGTATTTT	CASSEKAGGPDTQYF
once	NA	TRBV6-5	TRBJ1-1	TGTGCCACTCAAACGTCGGGGGGAACTGAAGCTTTCTTT	CATQTSGGTEAFF
NA	NA	TRBV7-2	TRBJ1-1	TGTGCCAGCAGCTTAGTGGCAGGGCCTGAAGCTTTCTTT	CASSLVAGPEAFF
once	TRBD2	TRBV27	TRBJ2-3	TGTGCCAGCTATTTTAAGCGGGAGAGCGGTACAGATACGCAGTATTTT	CASYFKRESGTDTQYF
NA	NA	TRBV7-2	TRBJ1-3	TGTGCCAGCAGCTTATACCGGGACACTGGAAACACCATATATTTT	CASSLYRDTGNTIYF
NA	NA	TRBV19	TRBJ1-2	TGTGCCAGTAGTGAGAGGACGGAGGTTAGGCTCTTC	CASSERTEVRLF
NA	NA	TRBV5-1	TRBJ2-2	TGCGCCAGCAGCTTGGACGGTTCCGGCACCGGGGAGCTGTTTTTT	CASSLDGSGTGELFF
once	TRBD1	TRBV7-2	TRBJ2-3	TGTGCCAGCAGCCCGACAGGGACAGATACGCAGTATTTT	CASSPTGTDTQYF
NA	NA	TRBV6-4	TRBJ1-5	TGTGCCAGCGGGGCAGGGTGGGGTCAGCCCCAGCATTTT	CASGAGWGQPQHF
NA	NA	TRBV5-4	TRBJ1-2	TGTGCCAGCAGCTTGGACAGGGCGTTTAACTATGGCTACACCTTC	CASSLDRAFNYGYTF
NA	NA	TRBV27	TRBJ2-7	TGTGCCAGCAGTTTATACGTCTCGGTAGGGGCCAACTACGAGCAGTACTTC	CASSLYVSVGANYEQYF
once	TRBD2	TRBV14	TRBJ2-1	TGTGCCAGCAGCCAAGCGAGGGCTAGCGGGGATGAGCAGTTCTTC	CASSQARASGDEQFF
NA	NA	TRBV27	TRBJ2-2	TGTGCCAGCAGTACCCGACCAGGGCCCGGGGAGCTGTTTTTT	CASSTRPGPGELFF
NA	TRBD1	TRBV5-1	TRBJ1-3	TGCGCCAGCAGCTTGGGGTCCGGGACAGGGGTCGGAAACACCATATATTTT	CASSLGSGTGVGNTIYF
once	TRBD1	TRBV13	TRBJ2-1	TGTGCCAGCAGTCCCTCCGGGACAGGAGCCTACAATGAGCAGTTCTTC	CASSPSGTGAYNEQFF
NA	NA	TRBV7-9	TRBJ2-5	TGTGCCAGCAGCCCACAGAGAACGGGGGAGACCCAGTACTTC	CASSPQRTGETQYF
NA	NA	TRBV15	TRBJ2-5	TGTGCCACCCACGGGATCTCGGGAGAGACCCAGTACTTC	CATHGISGETQYF
NA	NA	TRBV5-4	TRBJ1-1	TGTGCCAGCAGCCCGGGGGGCGACGTTGGGATTAATGAAGCTTTCTTT	CASSPGGDVGINEAFF
NA	NA	TRBV4-3	TRBJ1-2	TGCGCCAGCAGCCCTCAGGGTACGTTGCGATCGGATGGCTACACCTTC	CASSPQGTLRSDGYTF
NA	TRBD1	TRBV19	TRBJ1-1	TGTGCCAGTAGTAAACTACAGGGGGCGGGCGGCTTTGAAGCTTTCTTT	CASSKLQGAGGFEAFF
NA	NA	TRBV18	TRBJ1-1	TGTGCCAGCTCACCACGGGTTGACAGGATGAACACTGAAGCTTTCTTT	CASSPRVDRMNTEAFF
NA	TRBD1	TRBV11-2	TRBJ1-6	TGTGCCAGCAGCCTCCGGACAGGCCTTTACTATAATTCCCCCCTCCACTTT	CASSLRTGLYYNSPLHF
NA	TRBD2	TRBV5-1	TRBJ2-1	TGCGCCAGCAGTTTGACTTCGGTAGCGGGATTTTACAATGAGCAGTTCTTC	CASSLTSVAGFYNEQFF
NA	TRBD2	TRBV19	TRBJ2-7	TGTGCCAGTCGACTAGCGGGGGGTTACGAGCAGTACTTC	CASRLAGGYEQYF
NA	TRBD1	TRBV11-2	TRBJ2-2	TGTGCCAGCCAATCGACAGGGTACACCGGGGAGCTGTTTTTT	CASQSTGYTGELFF
NA	TRBD1	TRBV18	TRBJ1-3	TGTGCCAGCTCACCAACCCAGGGGGTTTCTGGAAACACCATATATTTT	CASSPTQGVSGNTIYF
NA	TRBD1	TRBV4-2	TRBJ2-1	TGTGCCAGCAGCCAACCGGGACAGGGGCACAATGAGCAGTTCTTC	CASSQPGQGHNEQFF
NA	NA	TRBV7-2	TRBJ2-7	TGTGCCAGCAGCTTACCAGGCCCCCACGAGCAGTACTTC	CASSLPGPHEQYF
NA	NA	TRBV6-5	TRBJ1-6	TGTGCCAGCAGTTACCATACGAGCTCCTATAATTCCCCCCTCCACTTT	CASSYHTSSYNSPLHF